The 29 T cell receptor beta chains below were found in one sample sequenced in a study of TIL therapy for anti-PD-1-resistant metastatic lung cancer (dated by TCRdb to about 2021). This sample's time point label indicates: pre-treatment sample, taken before nivolumab and TIL therapy. The immunoSEQ v3 hsTCRB kit was used to amplify TCR beta CDR3 regions from genomic DNA through bias-controlled multiplex PCR. The clones in this table, taken by TCRdb from immuneACCESS, are in-frame only. Not every clone is retained; where verified, under half of the shortfall comes from an unresolved V gene, and the cause of the rest is unknown. Within this sample are 60,000 or so clones, with around 63% of them counted one time only. Approximately 7% of the sample rests with the top ten. Sequencing was performed on blood, taken at baseline. Receptors originate from a person aged 25 to 85 with non-small cell lung cancer.

The DNA for the CDR3 is TGTGCCAGCACCTCGGTAGCGGCCAGCTCCTACGAGCAGTACTTC. As protein: CASTSVAASSYEQYF. The chain employs TRBV28 and TRBJ2-7; D possibly corresponds to TRBD2 (6 bases). V was clipped by 7 bases and J by 0 bases, with 16 bases between them. This CDR3 has 15 amino acids. Germline-derived CDR1 and CDR2 are MDHEN and SYDVKM.

The chain joins TRBV7-2 to TRBJ2-7; 8 nucleotides align to TRBD2. Germline CDR1 is SGHTA and CDR2 is FQGNSA. This CDR3 is built from 16 residues. V trimming: 3 bases; J trimming: 2 bases; junction bases outside the gene matches: 9. CDR3 amino acids: CASSFPGTRAPYEQYF. As DNA, the CDR3 is TGTGCCAGCAGCTTCCCCGGGACTAGGGCCCCCTACGAGCAGTACTTC.

This clone was detected a few times. This sequence joins TRBV4-1 and TRBJ1-2, with D hard to call. Per the germline V gene, CDR1 is MGHRA and CDR2 is YSYEKL. This CDR3 comprises 14 residues. Trimming took off 0 bases at V and 8 bases at J, with 13 bases between the two ends. The CDR3 sequence: CASSQEPLLWGYTF. The CDR3 DNA is TGCGCCAGCAGCCAAGAGCCCCTCCTTTGGGGCTACACCTTC.

This clone occurred a few times. The rearrangement links TRBV30 to TRBJ1-5; D is ambiguous. Germline V CDR1 and CDR2: GTSNPN, SVGIG (reference sequence). Trimming removed 6 bases from V and 5 bases from J, with 14 bases in between. CDR3 length: 13 residues. The CDR3 here is CACTEGFDQPQHF. The CDR3 DNA follows: TGTGCCTGTACGGAGGGATTTGATCAGCCCCAGCATTTT.

This sequence joins TRBV5-1 and TRBJ2-3; D not resolved. Germline CDR1 and CDR2: SGHRS and YFSETQ. Between the trimmed V and J ends, which lost 0 bases and 4 bases, there was a span of 15 bases. The CDR3 is 16 residues long. The DNA of the CDR3 is TGCGCCAGCAGCTTGGGTGGGGAAGGGCGCCCAGATACGCAGTATTTT. Its translation: CASSLGGEGRPDTQYF.

The rearrangement links TRBV11-2 to TRBJ2-7; D is unclear. Germline CDR1 reads SGHAT; CDR2 reads FQNNGV. The CDR3 is made up of 16 amino acids. Trimming removed 3 bases at V and 4 bases at J, with 19 bases between. The CDR3: CASSLTAVGSEYEQYF. The DNA of the CDR3 is TGTGCCAGCAGCTTGACCGCCGTCGGCAGCGAGTACGAGCAGTACTTC.

This chain connects TRBV29-1 to TRBJ2-7; TRBD2 matches 13 bases. V lost 1 base, J lost 8 bases, and 2 bases stayed unmatched. Germline V CDR1 and CDR2: SQVTM, ANQGSEA. CDR3 size: 13 residues. The CDR3, as DNA: TGCAGCGTTGAAGGGACTAGCGGGGGCCAGCAGTACTTC. Its protein product is CSVEGTSGGQQYF.

V usage is TRBV9 and J usage is TRBJ2-2; no definite D call. CDR1 and CDR2 (germline): SGDLS, YYNGEE. The CDR3 runs to 13 residues. Trimming cost V 0 bases and J 3 bases, with 3 bases left between them. The CDR3 DNA reads as TGTGCCAGCAGCGTAGACGACACCGGGGAGCTGTTTTTT. It codes for CASSVDDTGELFF.

The V gene is TRBV6-1, the J gene TRBJ1-2; D ambiguous. The CDR3 is made up of 13 amino acids. V was clipped by 5 bases and J by 4 bases, with 11 bases between them. Germline assignment: CDR1 MNHNS and CDR2 SASEGT. CDR3 bases: TGTGCCAGCAGTCTCGAGGCCGGCTATGGCTACACCTTC. Translating it yields CASSLEAGYGYTF.

This sequence joins TRBV28 and TRBJ1-1; no firm D call. The CDR3 is made up of 16 amino acids. Germline V gene sequence: CDR1 MDHEN, CDR2 SYDVKM. Deletions cut 3 bases from V and 5 bases from J, with 19 bases between. CDR3 DNA sequence: TGTGCCAGCAGTTTCCCCCGGTCGGGATTGGGGACTGAAGCTTTCTTT. As protein: CASSFPRSGLGTEAFF.

V and J are TRBV6-5 and TRBJ2-1; a possible D gene is TRBD1 (6 bases). Germline V gene lookup returns CDR1 MNHEY and CDR2 SVGAGI. The CDR3 is 16 residues long. Trimming shortened V by 3 bases and J by 7 bases, and 19 bases separated the two germline ends. The CDR3 region has the DNA TGTGCCAGCAGTTATTCTATCCCCTTTGACAGGAATGAGCAGTTCTTC. Its translation: CASSYSIPFDRNEQFF.

This clone occurred once. The chain links TRBV9 to TRBJ2-5; TRBD1 matches 11 bases. The CDR3 has 15 residues. Trimming removed 0 bases from V and 6 bases from J; junction bases left unmatched: 4. The germline V gene has CDR1 SGDLS and CDR2 YYNGEE. The CDR3 DNA reads TGTGCCAGCAGCGTAGAAGGGACAGGGGGACAGACCCAGTACTTC. Protein product: CASSVEGTGGQTQYF.

The rearrangement links TRBV6-1 to TRBJ2-5, with D uncertain. The V gene's germline CDR1 is MNHNS and CDR2 SASEGT. The V and J ends lost 4 bases and 4 bases respectively, with 10 bases between them. This CDR3 is built from 13 residues. The CDR3 reads CASSVGQIETQYF. For the CDR3, the DNA is TGTGCCAGCAGTGTCGGCCAAATAGAGACCCAGTACTTC.

CDR3: CASSPQGMIGEQYF. The CDR3, as DNA: TGTGCCAGCAGCCCCCAGGGGATGATCGGCGAGCAGTACTTC. The chain has TRBV6-5 and TRBJ2-7; D is perhaps TRBD1 (6 bases). The CDR3 is 14 residues long. Germline V lookup: CDR1 MNHEY, CDR2 SVGAGI. V lost 6 bases and J lost 6, with 18 bases in between.

The rearrangement links TRBV27 to TRBJ1-1, with 8 bases matching TRBD1. Per germline, CDR1 MNHEY and CDR2 SMNVEV (reference sequence). V was pared by 5 bases and J by 4 bases, with 12 bases of the junction left unmatched. The CDR3 spans 16 residues. This CDR3 reads CASSRTGSLKSTEAFF. The CDR3 coding sequence is TGTGCCAGCAGTCGGACAGGGAGCTTAAAGAGCACTGAAGCTTTCTTT.

The rearrangement joins TRBV13 to TRBJ2-6; no definite D call. There are 16 residues in the CDR3. Deletions cut 4 bases from V and 2 bases from J, with 12 bases between. Germline CDR1 is PRHDT and CDR2 is FYEKMQ (reference sequence). The CDR3 coding sequence is TGTGCCAGCAGCTCATCCTCAGTCGCTGGGGCCAACGTCCTGACTTTC. Residues: CASSSSSVAGANVLTF.

The chain joins TRBV5-6 to TRBJ1-1; D is uncertain. Germline V gives CDR1 SGHDT, CDR2 YYEEEE. This CDR3 is built from 12 residues. The V gene lost 0 bases and the J gene lost 5 bases, with 5 bases spanning the gap. The CDR3: CASSLESTEAFF. The CDR3 DNA is TGTGCCAGCAGCTTGGAGAGTACTGAAGCTTTCTTT.

This clone appeared a single time. This specimen includes other DNA sequences encoding the same CDR3. This chain links TRBV7-9 with TRBJ2-3; D is uncertain. Trimming pared 5 bases from V and 0 bases from J, leaving 3 bases between. The CDR3 is 12 amino acids. Germline CDR1 SEHNR, CDR2 FQNEAQ (reference sequence). For the CDR3, the DNA is TGTGCCAGCAGCGCCAGCACAGATACGCAGTATTTT. It encodes CASSASTDTQYF.

This chain connects TRBV5-4 to TRBJ2-6; D is perhaps TRBD1 (6 bases). The CDR3 consists of 17 residues. Looked up from germline, CDR1 is SGHNT and CDR2 is YYREEE (reference sequence). Trimming pared 1 base from V and 4 bases from J, leaving 15 bases between. CDR3 nucleotide sequence: TGTGCCAGCAGCTTGCCAGCGGACAGTTCGGGGGCCAACGTCCTGACTTTC. This encodes CASSLPADSSGANVLTF.

CDR3 protein: CAISASGDGSYEQYF. CDR3 DNA sequence: TGTGCCATCAGTGCGTCGGGGGACGGGTCCTACGAGCAGTACTTC. This chain joins TRBV10-3 and TRBJ2-7; the D gene is possibly TRBD2 (6 bases). V lost 4 bases and J 1 base, leaving 14 bases between the germline ends. Germline lookup yields CDR1 ENHRY and CDR2 SYGVKD. This CDR3 has 15 amino acids.

The CDR3 DNA reads as TGTGCCAGCAGTGAAGGTGATAGCGGGAGAGTAGGAGAGACCCAGTACTTC. Its protein is CASSEGDSGRVGETQYF. The chain recombines TRBV6-1 with TRBJ2-5; 9 bases line up with TRBD2. The V gene end was trimmed by 1 base and the J gene end by 4 bases; junction bases not matched to a gene: 10. The CDR3 is 17 amino acids. Germline CDR1 reads MNHNS; CDR2 reads SASEGT.

This chain joins TRBV9 and TRBJ1-2; D perhaps matches TRBD1 (6 bases). The V end lost 3 bases, the J end lost 2 bases, and 20 bases lay between the germline ends. The CDR3 spans 17 residues. Germline V lookup: CDR1 SGDLS, CDR2 YYNGEE. CDR3 nucleotide sequence: TGTGCCAGCAGCGGCGGACAGACAACCACTCAGAACTATGGCTACACCTTC. It yields the protein CASSGGQTTTQNYGYTF.

The rearrangement joins TRBV4-1 to TRBJ2-3, with 8 bases identical to TRBD2. The length of the CDR3 is 15 residues. Germline CDR1 MGHRA, CDR2 YSYEKL. V shed 3 bases, J shed 2 bases, and the junction held 4 bases outside the gene matches. The CDR3 here is CASSHGTRPTDTQYF. The DNA for the CDR3 is TGCGCCAGCAGCCACGGGACTAGGCCCACAGATACGCAGTATTTT.

In this sample, this clone turned up a few times. This rearrangement joins TRBV5-4 to TRBJ1-1; 10 bases align to TRBD1. CDR1 is SGHNT, CDR2 YYREEE, per germline (reference sequence). CDR3 size: 14 residues. Losses at the gene ends were 5 bases for V and 5 bases for J; bases not matched to a gene: 6. The CDR3 DNA reads as TGTGCCAGCAGACGACAGGGGGCAGGAACTGAAGCTTTCTTT. This sequence encodes CASRRQGAGTEAFF. Looking up the rest from reference TRBV5-4 and TRBJ1-1 gives the full variable domain: ETGVTQSPTHLIKTRGQQVTLRCSSQSGHNTVSWYQQALGQGPQFIFQYYREEENGRGNFPPRFSGLQFPNYSSELNVNALELDDSALYLCASRRQGAGTEAFFGQGTRLTVV.

This clone appeared a few times. This sample also contains other DNA sequences that code for the same CDR3. This chain links TRBV2 with TRBJ1-5; D gene ambiguous. This CDR3 has 11 amino acids. CDR1 is SNHLY and CDR2 is FYNNEI in the germline V gene. V was clipped by 4 bases and J by 9 bases, with 7 bases between them. This CDR3 is CASSARGPQHF. For the CDR3, the DNA is TGTGCCAGCAGTGCCCGAGGGCCCCAGCATTTT.

The rearrangement joins TRBV4-2 to TRBJ2-1; D ambiguous. The germline V and J ends were trimmed by 0 bases and 7 bases, with 13 bases remaining between them. Germline values: CDR1 LGHNA, CDR2 YNFKEQ. The CDR3 loop spans 15 amino acids. The CDR3 region is CASSQDLVVLNEQFF. DNA of the CDR3: TGTGCCAGCAGCCAAGACTTAGTAGTGCTGAATGAGCAGTTCTTC.

The genes are TRBV4-1 and TRBJ2-3; 9 bases align to TRBD2. Losses at the gene ends were 0 bases for V and 3 bases for J; bases not matched to a gene: 10. The CDR3 covers 18 residues. The germline V gene has CDR1 MGHRA and CDR2 YSYEKL. The CDR3 DNA is TGCGCCAGCAGCCAAGATGGCAGTTGGCGGGGGGGGACAGATACGCAGTATTTT. It codes for CASSQDGSWRGGTDTQYF.

This chain connects TRBV5-1 to TRBJ1-4, with 7 bases lining up with TRBD1. V shed 4 bases and J 5 bases; nucleotides not matched to a gene: 11. Germline CDR1 is SGHRS and CDR2 is YFSETQ. The CDR3 consists of 16 residues. CDR3 in DNA: TGCGCCAGCAGCACCGGACAGGCCCTAGGGAATGAAAAACTGTTTTTT. Translated, it gives CASSTGQALGNEKLFF.

This clone was observed a few times. The chain joins TRBV4-1 to TRBJ1-1, with D unclear. Trimming took 1 base from V and 1 from J, leaving 7 bases between them. Germline CDR1 reads MGHRA; CDR2 reads YSYEKL. CDR3 size: 14 residues. CDR3 nucleotides: TGCGCCAGCAGCCAAGTAGCCGGGAACACTGAAGCTTTCTTT. Protein product: CASSQVAGNTEAFF.